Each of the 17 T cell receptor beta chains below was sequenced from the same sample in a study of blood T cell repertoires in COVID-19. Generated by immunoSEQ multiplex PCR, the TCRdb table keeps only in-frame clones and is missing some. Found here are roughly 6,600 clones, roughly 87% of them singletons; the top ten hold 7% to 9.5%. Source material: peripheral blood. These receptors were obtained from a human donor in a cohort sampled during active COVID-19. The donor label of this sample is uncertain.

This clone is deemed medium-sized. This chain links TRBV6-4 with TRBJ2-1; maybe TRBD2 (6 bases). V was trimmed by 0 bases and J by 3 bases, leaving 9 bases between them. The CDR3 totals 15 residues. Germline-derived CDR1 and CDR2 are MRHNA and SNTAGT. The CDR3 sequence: CASSDSTGDYNEQFF. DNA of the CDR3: TGTGCCAGCAGTGACTCGACGGGGGACTACAATGAGCAGTTCTTC.

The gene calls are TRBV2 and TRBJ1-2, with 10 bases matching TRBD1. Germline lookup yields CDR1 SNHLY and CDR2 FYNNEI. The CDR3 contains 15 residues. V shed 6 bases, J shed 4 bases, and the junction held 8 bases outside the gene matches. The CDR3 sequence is CASRPPGQGSYGYTF. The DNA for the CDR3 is TGTGCCAGCAGACCTCCGGGACAGGGGAGCTATGGCTACACCTTC.

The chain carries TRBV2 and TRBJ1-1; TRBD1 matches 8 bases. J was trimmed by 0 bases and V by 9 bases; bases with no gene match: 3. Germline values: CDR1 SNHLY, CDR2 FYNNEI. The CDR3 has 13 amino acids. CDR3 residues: CARKTGVNTEAFF. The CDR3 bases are TGTGCCAGGAAGACAGGGGTGAACACTGAAGCTTTCTTT.

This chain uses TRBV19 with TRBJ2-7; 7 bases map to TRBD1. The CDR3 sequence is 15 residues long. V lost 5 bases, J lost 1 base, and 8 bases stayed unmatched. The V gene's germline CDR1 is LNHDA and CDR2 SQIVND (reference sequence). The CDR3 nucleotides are TGTGCCAGTAGTGCCAAGGGGGCCCCATCCTACGAGCAGTACTTC. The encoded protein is CASSAKGAPSYEQYF.

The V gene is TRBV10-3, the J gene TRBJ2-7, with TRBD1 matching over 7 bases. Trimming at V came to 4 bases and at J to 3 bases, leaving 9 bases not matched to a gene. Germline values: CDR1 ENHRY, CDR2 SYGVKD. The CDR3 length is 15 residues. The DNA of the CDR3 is TGTGCCATCAGTGGTTTTAAGGGACAGAACTACGAGCAGTACTTC. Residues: CAISGFKGQNYEQYF.

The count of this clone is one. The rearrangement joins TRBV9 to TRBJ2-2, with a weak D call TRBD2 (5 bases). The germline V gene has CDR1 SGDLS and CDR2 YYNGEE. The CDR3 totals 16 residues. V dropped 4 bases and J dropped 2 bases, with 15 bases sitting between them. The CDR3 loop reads CASSPRGTQNTGELFF. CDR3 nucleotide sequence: TGTGCCAGCAGCCCCCGGGGAACGCAAAACACCGGGGAGCTGTTTTTT. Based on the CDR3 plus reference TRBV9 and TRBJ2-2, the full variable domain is DSGVTQTPKHLITATGQRVTLRCSPRSGDLSVYWYQQSLDQGLQFLIQYYNGEERAKGNILERFSAQQFPDLHSELNLSSLELGDSALYFCASSPRGTQNTGELFFGEGSRLTVL.

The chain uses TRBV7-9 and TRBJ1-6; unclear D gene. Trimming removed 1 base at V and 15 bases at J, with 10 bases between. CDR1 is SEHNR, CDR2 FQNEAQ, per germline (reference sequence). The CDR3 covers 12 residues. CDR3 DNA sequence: TGTGCCAGCAGCTTAGGCGACCGGGGCCTCCACTTT. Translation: CASSLGDRGLHF.

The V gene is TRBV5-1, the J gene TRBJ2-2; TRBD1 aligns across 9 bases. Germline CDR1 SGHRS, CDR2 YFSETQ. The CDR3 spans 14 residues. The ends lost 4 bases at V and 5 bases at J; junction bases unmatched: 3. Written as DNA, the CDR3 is TGCGCCAGCAGCCCGGGACAGGGAACCGGGGAGCTGTTTTTT. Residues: CASSPGQGTGELFF.

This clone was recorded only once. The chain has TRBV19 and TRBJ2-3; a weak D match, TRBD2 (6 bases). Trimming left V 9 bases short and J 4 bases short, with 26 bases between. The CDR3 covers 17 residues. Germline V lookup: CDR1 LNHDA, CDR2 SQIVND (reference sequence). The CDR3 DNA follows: TGTGCCAGCAGGACCACCGCAAGCGGGCCCGGGGCAGATACGCAGTATTTT. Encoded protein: CASRTTASGPGADTQYF.

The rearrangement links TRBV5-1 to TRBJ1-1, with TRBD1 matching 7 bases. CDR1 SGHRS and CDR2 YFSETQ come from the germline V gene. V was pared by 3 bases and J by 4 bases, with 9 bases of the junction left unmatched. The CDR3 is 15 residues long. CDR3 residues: CASSSDGQAGTEAFF. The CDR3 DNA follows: TGCGCCAGCAGCTCCGACGGACAGGCGGGCACTGAAGCTTTCTTT.

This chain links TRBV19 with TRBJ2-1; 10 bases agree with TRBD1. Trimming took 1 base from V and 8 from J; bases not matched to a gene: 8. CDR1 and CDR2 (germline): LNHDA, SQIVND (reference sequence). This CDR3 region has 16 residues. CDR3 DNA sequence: TGTGCCAGTAGTATAGGGCCGGGACAGGGGAGCCATGAGCAGTTCTTC. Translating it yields CASSIGPGQGSHEQFF.

The CDR3 bases are TGTGCCAGCAGGGACAACAATTTGAACACTGAAGCTTTCTTT. Translating it yields CASRDNNLNTEAFF. The rearrangement uses TRBV5-4 and TRBJ1-1; perhaps TRBD1 as D (5 bases). Trimming left V 5 bases short and J 0 bases short, with 11 bases between. Germline V gene data show CDR1 as SGHNT and CDR2 as YYREEE (reference sequence). The CDR3 spans 14 residues.

CDR3 loop: CASSHTAPYEQYF. The CDR3 region has the DNA TGCGCCAGCAGCCACACAGCTCCCTACGAGCAGTACTTC. The rearrangement uses TRBV5-1 and TRBJ2-7; D ambiguous. Germline loops: CDR1 SGHRS, CDR2 YFSETQ. With 4 bases removed from V and 2 bases from J, the gap between germline ends came to 10 bases. The CDR3 extends over 13 amino acids.

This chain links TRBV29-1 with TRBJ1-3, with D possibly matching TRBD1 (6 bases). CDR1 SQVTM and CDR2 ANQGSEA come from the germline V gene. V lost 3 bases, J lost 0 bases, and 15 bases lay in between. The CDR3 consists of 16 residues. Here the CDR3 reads CSVDPQDSVSGNTIYF. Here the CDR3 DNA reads TGCAGCGTTGACCCCCAGGACAGCGTCTCTGGAAACACCATATATTTT.

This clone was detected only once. The CDR3 bases are TGTGCCAGCAGACAGGGGGCGAACACTGAAGCTTTCTTT. This encodes CASRQGANTEAFF. V gene TRBV12-3 or TRBV12-4 combines with J gene TRBJ1-1; 9 bases agree with TRBD1. The CDR3 has 13 residues. V lost 6 bases to trimming and J lost 1 base; unmatched junction nucleotides: 0.

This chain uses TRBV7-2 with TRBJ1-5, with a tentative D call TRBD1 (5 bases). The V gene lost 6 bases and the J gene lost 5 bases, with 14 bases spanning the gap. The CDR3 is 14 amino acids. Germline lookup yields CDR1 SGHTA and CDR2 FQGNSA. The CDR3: CASRGDSLHQPQHF. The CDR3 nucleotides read TGTGCCAGCAGAGGAGACAGTCTTCATCAGCCCCAGCATTTT.

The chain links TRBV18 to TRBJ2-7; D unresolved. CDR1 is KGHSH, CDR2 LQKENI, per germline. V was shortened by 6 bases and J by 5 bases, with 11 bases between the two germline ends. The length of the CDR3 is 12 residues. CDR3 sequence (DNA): TGTGCCAGCTCCTCTAACCCCCACGAGCAGTACTTC. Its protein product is CASSSNPHEQYF.